One sample yielded the 21 T cell receptor beta chains listed below, sequenced in a study of cytomegalovirus exposure and HLA in healthy donors. Amplification used 60 Vbeta primers and 13 Jbeta primers. Some clones are missing from TCRdb's copy, which holds only in-frame ones; the method was immunoSEQ multiplex PCR. The table shows about 160,000 clones, with roughly 80% occurring only once. Sequenced sample: PBMCs. The receptors shown here come from a male donor in good health and CMV-seronegative.

The rearrangement uses TRBV28 and TRBJ2-7; TRBD2 is a possible D gene (6 bases). Germline CDR1 MDHEN, CDR2 SYDVKM. CDR3 length equals 17 residues. Trimming removed 3 bases from V and 7 bases from J, with 25 bases in between. For the CDR3, the DNA is TGTGCCAGCAGTTTCATTCTGCGGGGACCAAGGGCGAAAGAGCAGTACTTC. Protein product: CASSFILRGPRAKEQYF. The full variable domain, its missing parts supplied by reference TRBV28 and TRBJ2-7, is DVKVTQSSRYLVKRTGEKVFLECVQDMDHENMFWYRQDPGLGLRLIYFSYDVKMKEKGDIPEGYSVSREKKERFSLILESASTNQTSMYLCASSFILRGPRAKEQYFGPGTRLTVT.

The chain is built from TRBV6-5 and TRBJ2-7; 10 bases match TRBD2. The CDR3 consists of 13 residues. Trimming removed 10 bases from V and 5 bases from J; junction bases left unmatched: 8. Germline CDR1 reads MNHEY; CDR2 reads SVGAGI. The chain's CDR3 is CATKLAGVDEQYF. The CDR3 region has the DNA TGTGCCACCAAGCTAGCGGGAGTCGACGAGCAGTACTTC.

This clone was seen a few times. V and J are TRBV7-3 and TRBJ2-3; 11 positions match TRBD2. There are 16 residues in the CDR3. Germline-derived CDR1 and CDR2 are SGHTA and FQGTGA. V trimming: 4 bases; J trimming: 0 bases; junction bases outside the gene matches: 3. CDR3 sequence reads: CASSSRLAGSTDTQYF. CDR3 nucleotide sequence: TGTGCCAGCAGCTCCCGACTAGCGGGGAGCACAGATACGCAGTATTTT.

The CDR3 spells CASSLYRVTEAFF. CDR3 bases: TGTGCCAGCAGTTTGTACAGGGTTACTGAAGCTTTCTTT. The genes are TRBV28 and TRBJ1-1; possibly TRBD1 for D (6 bases). Germline V gene sequence: CDR1 MDHEN, CDR2 SYDVKM. The CDR3 contains 13 residues. V lost 3 bases, J lost 5 bases, and 10 bases lay in between.

This chain links TRBV28 with TRBJ2-7, with D possibly TRBD2 on 7 matching bases. Trimming stripped 5 bases from V and 2 bases from J, with 16 bases between. Germline V gives CDR1 MDHEN, CDR2 SYDVKM. CDR3 length equals 15 residues. The CDR3 nucleotides are TGTGCCAGCAGTGGGGGGGGCTACTTAACCTACGAGCAGTACTTC. Translated: CASSGGGYLTYEQYF.

The chain recombines TRBV19 with TRBJ1-1; D is possibly TRBD1 (5 bases). V gave up 7 bases and J gave up 0 bases, with 12 bases separating them. The length of the CDR3 is 14 residues. Germline values: CDR1 LNHDA, CDR2 SQIVND (reference sequence). The CDR3, as DNA: TGTGCCAGTATCGATAGGGGCATGAACACTGAAGCTTTCTTT. This codes for CASIDRGMNTEAFF.

The chain carries TRBV18 and TRBJ1-5; TRBD1 matches at 9 bases. V gave up 4 bases and J gave up 1 base; unmatched junction bases: 5. Looked up from germline, CDR1 is KGHSH and CDR2 is LQKENI. This CDR3 region has 16 residues. As DNA, the CDR3 is TGTGCCAGCTCACAACAGGGGGCCGTAAGCAATCAGCCCCAGCATTTT. Protein: CASSQQGAVSNQPQHF.

The rearrangement joins TRBV11-3 to TRBJ2-1; no reliable D call. The CDR3 has 16 amino acids. CDR1 SGHNT and CDR2 YENEEA come from the germline V gene. V lost 1 base, J lost 5 bases, and 15 bases lay in between. CDR3 DNA sequence: TGTGCCAGCAGCTTAGGTAGCCTGGGTTCCCACAATGAGCAGTTCTTC. This encodes CASSLGSLGSHNEQFF.

The chain combines TRBV5-1 with TRBJ2-1; 8 bases are shared with TRBD2. Germline V gene lookup returns CDR1 SGHRS and CDR2 YFSETQ. There are 14 residues in the CDR3. Unmatched junction bases numbered 4, after V lost 0 bases and J lost 8 bases. CDR3 nucleotides: TGCGCCAGCAGCTTGGAACGGGGGGGGGATGAGCAGTTCTTC. Protein sequence: CASSLERGGDEQFF. Complete variable domain (other parts from reference TRBV5-1 and TRBJ2-1): KAGVTQTPRYLIKTRGQQVTLSCSPISGHRSVSWYQQTPGQGLQFLFEYFSETQRNKGNFPGRFSGRQFSNSRSEMNVSTLELGDSALYLCASSLERGGDEQFFGPGTRLTVL.

The V and J genes are TRBV15 and TRBJ2-5; TRBD1 is a possible D gene (5 bases). CDR3 length: 15 amino acids. Trimming took 0 bases from V and 1 from J, leaving 9 bases between them. In germline, CDR1 is LNHNV, CDR2 YYDKDF (reference sequence). The DNA for the CDR3 is TGTGCCACCAGCAGAGATAGAGACAGCCAAGAGACCCAGTACTTC. It codes for CATSRDRDSQETQYF. The whole variable domain, remainder taken from reference TRBV15 and TRBJ2-5, is DAMVIQNPRYQVTQFGKPVTLSCSQTLNHNVMYWYQQKSSQAPKLLFHYYDKDFNNEADTPDNFQSRRPNTSFCFLDIRSPGLGDTAMYLCATSRDRDSQETQYFGPGTRLLVL.

The chain joins TRBV4-2 to TRBJ1-3; 8 positions agree with TRBD1. Looked up from germline, CDR1 is LGHNA and CDR2 is YNFKEQ. This CDR3 is built from 19 residues. V lost 4 bases to trimming and J lost 4 bases; unmatched junction nucleotides: 18. CDR3 sequence: CASSRGTGLGQSEGNTIYF. The CDR3 bases are TGTGCCAGCAGCCGAGGGACAGGCCTGGGCCAATCGGAAGGAAACACCATATATTTT.

The rearrangement uses TRBV5-8 and TRBJ1-1, with TRBD1 identical over 7 bases. Germline V gene data show CDR1 as SGHTS and CDR2 as YDEGEE. The CDR3 has 14 amino acids. V lost 1 base to trimming and J lost 5 bases; unmatched junction nucleotides: 5. CDR3 DNA: TGTGCCAGCAGCTTGAAAGGGGGCCGGACTGAAGCTTTCTTT. Amino acid sequence: CASSLKGGRTEAFF.

This clone was observed once. The chain combines TRBV6-4 with TRBJ2-3; 8 positions match TRBD2. Germline V CDR1 and CDR2: MRHNA, SNTAGT. V shed 5 bases and J 2 bases; nucleotides not matched to a gene: 9. CDR3 size: 16 residues. The CDR3 bases are TGTGCCAGCAGTCCCACGGGGGGGGGTAACACAGATACGCAGTATTTT. It encodes CASSPTGGGNTDTQYF.

This clone was counted only a few times. The chain uses TRBV9 and TRBJ2-7; D gene ambiguous. The CDR3 length is 13 residues. V was cut by 0 bases and J by 3 bases, with 7 bases left in between. The germline V gene encodes CDR1 SGDLS and CDR2 YYNGEE. CDR3 coding DNA: TGTGCCAGCAGCGTAGGGCCCAGCTACGAGCAGTACTTC. Its protein is CASSVGPSYEQYF.

CDR3 in DNA: TGTGCCTGGAGTCTCCCCCCCGGACACGATCAAAGGCAGCCCCAGCATTTT. This encodes CAWSLPPGHDQRQPQHF. This chain uses TRBV30 with TRBJ1-5, with D perhaps TRBD1 (5 bases). The CDR3 is 17 amino acids. V was clipped by 2 bases and J by 7 bases, with 24 bases between them. Germline lookup yields CDR1 GTSNPN and CDR2 SVGIG (reference sequence).

The V and J genes are TRBV6-4 and TRBJ2-1, with 10 bases identical to TRBD2. After removal of 6 bases from V and 4 bases from J, the junction contained 6 bases not matched to a gene. The CDR3 is 15 residues long. Germline CDR1 is MRHNA and CDR2 is SNTAGT. The CDR3 spells CASRALAGAYNEQFF. In DNA form, the CDR3 reads TGTGCCAGCAGGGCCCTAGCGGGGGCTTACAATGAGCAGTTCTTC.

The CDR3 sequence: CASSLGGGLTGELFF. For the CDR3, the DNA is TGTGCCAGCAGCTTAGGCGGGGGGCTCACCGGGGAGCTGTTTTTT. The chain links TRBV11-3 to TRBJ2-2; 8 bases match TRBD2. Germline loops: CDR1 SGHNT, CDR2 YENEEA. The CDR3 is 15 residues long. The V gene end was trimmed by 1 base and the J gene end by 4 bases; junction bases not matched to a gene: 2. The full variable domain, with the rest looked up from reference TRBV11-3 and TRBJ2-2, is EAGVVQSPRYKIIEKKQPVAFWCNPISGHNTLYWYLQNLGQGPELLIRYENEEAVDDSQLPKDRFSAERLKGVDSTLKIQPAELGDSAVYLCASSLGGGLTGELFFGEGSRLTVL.

V usage is TRBV5-1 and J usage is TRBJ2-1; 13 nucleotides match TRBD2. V gave up 4 bases and J gave up 3 bases; unmatched junction bases: 4. Looked up from germline, CDR1 is SGHRS and CDR2 is YFSETQ. This CDR3 is built from 16 residues. The CDR3 loop is CASSRTSGSDYNEQFF. As DNA, the CDR3 is TGCGCCAGCAGCAGGACTAGCGGGAGTGACTACAATGAGCAGTTCTTC.

The chain uses TRBV7-3 and TRBJ2-2, with 7 bases fitting TRBD1. Germline V CDR1 and CDR2: SGHTA, FQGTGA. The ends lost 5 bases at V and 5 bases at J; junction bases unmatched: 11. This CDR3 comprises 16 residues. This chain's CDR3 is CASSKQGTPGTGELFF. The CDR3 nucleotides are TGTGCCAGCAGCAAACAGGGGACCCCCGGAACCGGGGAGCTGTTTTTT.

The chain employs TRBV7-2 and TRBJ2-7; TRBD2 matches at 12 bases. J lost 3 bases, V lost 5 bases, and 5 bases had no gene match. This CDR3 is built from 15 residues. From germline, CDR1 is SGHTA and CDR2 FQGNSA. CDR3 nucleotides: TGTGCCAGCAGCATACGGACTAGCGGGAACTACGAGCAGTACTTC. This translates into CASSIRTSGNYEQYF.

The chain has TRBV14 and TRBJ2-2, with no clear D. The CDR3 is 15 amino acids. Trimming pared 2 bases from V and 0 bases from J, leaving 7 bases between. Germline lookup yields CDR1 SGHDN and CDR2 FVKESK. The CDR3 DNA reads as TGTGCCAGCAGCCAAATTGACACGAACACCGGGGAGCTGTTTTTT. Translation gives CASSQIDTNTGELFF. The full variable domain, with the rest looked up from reference TRBV14 and TRBJ2-2, is EAGVTQFPSHSVIEKGQTVTLRCDPISGHDNLYWYRRVMGKEIKFLLHFVKESKQDESGMPNNRFLAERTGGTYSTLKVQPAELEDSGVYFCASSQIDTNTGELFFGEGSRLTVL.